Detailed here is one T cell receptor (beta chain). The antigen this receptor binds is unknown. The record has no base qualities; no much larger clone is one base away. In total, over 600 healthy bone marrow donors made up the cohort. Cohort members were all nominally healthy when sampled, although unrecorded immune exposures were likely present. The donor was CMV seronegative and belonged to the group of 350 or so seronegative cohort members. A peripheral blood sample was collected from each donor, and TCR beta sequencing was performed on peripheral blood mononuclear cells. Genomic DNA extraction from the blood cell samples was performed with the Qiagen DNeasy Blood Extraction Kit. Libraries were constructed by the immunoSEQ multiplex PCR assay. A mixture of 60 forward primers for TCR Vbeta segments and 13 reverse primers for TCR Jbeta segments was used in the multiplex PCR. The CDR3 region of rearranged TCR beta genes was amplified from genomic DNA by a multiplex PCR assay. The amplified TCR beta libraries were sequenced on the Illumina HiSeq System as 87-base-pair reads. Per the authors' processing: A later analysis counted about 80 million unique TCR beta chains across the 550 to 800 repertoires, and some 12 million of these chains were shared by at least two donors. Raw reads were error-corrected and collapsed into unique sequences by a nearest-neighbor algorithm in which closely related sequences were merged to remove PCR and sequencing errors. To assign V, D and J gene segments, CDR3 sequences were aligned to IMGT reference sequences. For a sequence to be retained, at least a six-nucleotide match to both a V gene segment and a J gene segment was required. Rearrangements were classified as productive when the CDR3 lacked stop codons and remained in frame with V and J, and all other rearrangements were classified as non-productive. CDR3 was defined by IMGT convention, running from the second conserved V-encoded cysteine to the conserved J-encoded phenylalanine. In an earlier analysis of more than 550 of the donors, sequences lacking an unambiguous match to a single V gene segment were excluded. An earlier analysis of about 590 of the donors classified V segments as functional when productive rearrangements were above 56.7% and as segregating when the standard deviation between donors was above 5%. A statistical classification framework was built for diagnosing cytomegalovirus status from the catalog of TCR beta chain sequences. A later analysis assigned V and J genes by comparing TCR nucleotide sequences with IMGT/GENE-DB human TR gene sequences. In a later analysis, CDR3 sequences and most-parsimonious VDJ recombination scenarios were assigned using the TCRdist pipeline. In a later analysis, each TCR beta chain was defined by its CDR3 amino acid sequence together with its V-gene family, and reads lacking a unique V-gene family were excluded. In a later analysis, around 600 highly shared, low-generation-probability nucleotide sequences were removed to address suspected cross-contamination and a sequencing artifact. In a later analysis, a clonal expansion index for each public chain was calculated from normalized within-repertoire ranks of inferred template counts. In a later analysis, generation probabilities were computed with a VDJ recombination model fitted to out-of-frame rearrangements, and the resulting probabilities were checked against IGoR. A later analysis scored TCR-TCR, TCR-HLA and TCR-CMV co-occurrence with hypergeometric tests, applying a repertoire-size bias correction to TCR pairs. False discovery rates were estimated in a later analysis by permuting HLA or CMV assignments 20 times. In a later analysis, co-occurring TCRs were grouped using DBSCAN, and TCRdist sequence similarity was added for clustering within HLA-allele-positive subsets. For co-occurrence clustering, repertoires with fewer than 30,000 or more than 120,000 public chains were excluded, along with five or six repertoires with anomalous nucleotide sharing. The clones in this table, taken by TCRdb from immuneACCESS, are in-frame only. Not every clone is retained; where verified, under half of the shortfall comes from an unresolved V gene, and the cause of the rest is unknown. That table gives V, J and clone size, and the DNA gave D and trimming. Recorded for this sample are more than 85,000 clones; 55% to 80% of them occurred a single time. Of the sample, around 1.3% is held by the ten largest clones.

The data were taken from a study of cytomegalovirus exposure and HLA in healthy donors (dated by TCRdb to 2017 to 2019). General notes on the study: According to an earlier analysis of around 600 of the donors, 150 million to 200 million T cells yielded 117 million unique TCR beta sequences and around 300 Gb of sequence data. Around 300 gigabases of sequencing data and approximately 84 million unique TCR sequences were included in an early release covering 500 to 750 HLA-typed donors. A later genetic analysis used genome-wide SNP genotypes for about 65% of the roughly 670 donors, treating that subset as a discovery cohort. Along with the approximately 700-subject first cohort, a separate validation cohort of 120 different subjects was used. An earlier analysis of some 500 of the donors applied high-throughput TCR beta sequencing to assess whether each TCR beta V gene segment acted as functional or pseudogenic. Five DR-DQ haplotypes were treated as single units for association and clustering because of strong linkage in the cohort. HLA typing included class I and class II loci at four-digit resolution. Donor age, sex, ethnicity and CMV serostatus were compiled alongside the repertoire data. Rather than using new phenotypic data, the later analysis identified candidate immune exposures from TCR beta sequences and from how often those sequences occurred across donors. A later analysis re-analyzed previously published TCR beta repertoires from several hundred donors and added high-resolution HLA genotyping to study TCR occurrence patterns. All discovery cohort repertoires had been generated on a single sequencing platform. High-throughput TCR immunosequencing, statistical association of individual TCRs with disease status, and machine learning were combined to predict cytomegalovirus infection status. Across some 400 genotyped donors of the cohort, an average of about 220,000 unique TCR beta nucleotide sequences per donor were sequenced, and roughly 18% of those sequences were non-productive. Of the roughly 420 genotyped donors, 75% to 85% were placed in the genetic ancestry cluster associated with self-reported Caucasian donors. The study profiled the T cell repertoires of under 700 subjects by immunosequencing and related them to cytomegalovirus serostatus. The aim of the study was to test whether cataloging public T cell receptors could identify signatures of past pathogen exposure. The number of donors typed differed by locus, with about 629-640 for A, B, C, DRB1 and DQB1, roughly 520 for DQA1, 600 to 610 for DPA1, and over 400 for DPB1. What the authors observed across the whole study: A later analysis reported that several top co-occurrence clusters appeared linked to parvovirus B19, influenza, CMV and Epstein-Barr virus. A later analysis found that HLA-associated TCR beta chains were more clonally expanded and had lower generation probabilities than equally common non-associated chains. The study gave a list of 150 to 200 TCR beta chains associated with cytomegalovirus. The authors suggested that the approach could potentially be extended to other disease states and immunological phenotypes. Roughly uniform sequencing depth across donors was assumed in presence/absence analyses, although this assumption may not hold. The classifier was reported to diagnose cytomegalovirus status with high specificity and sensitivity in both the original and validation cohorts. Across donors, most TCR sequences were observed very rarely, whereas some public TCRs were present in many individuals. Because counts were too low, roughly 18 rarely observed V segments, including chromosome 9 orphons, were left out of the earlier analysis of roughly 600 of the donors. Correlated functional status among segregating V segments might reflect linkage disequilibrium, but an unknown experimental factor could not be ruled out. In an earlier analysis of 450 to 750 of the donors, most TCR beta V segments appeared in productive rearrangements about 87% or about 30% of the time, broadly matching IMGT annotations. Because the 87-base-pair reads could not distinguish some IMGT-functional V segments, including TRBV6-2 and TRBV6-3, those segments were excluded. Because some donors lacked HLA typing at each locus, the association tests relied only on the typed subset. A further reported finding was that TCR beta sequences accurately predicted the HLA-A and HLA-B alleles for most subjects in the first cohort. According to a later analysis, most CMV-associated TCR beta chains appeared to be HLA-restricted, and the HLA associations seemed to be driven largely by CMV exposure. In a later analysis, TCR association rates were found to vary across HLA loci, with the most associated TCRs seen for DRB1 alleles and the fewest for HLA-C alleles. V-gene and J-gene trimming of TCR beta chains was associated with a missense DCLRE1C variant in a later genetic analysis, and the association was replicated in an independent cohort. In vitro tests confirmed that three of the cytomegalovirus-associated TCR beta chains recognize cytomegalovirus antigens. According to a later genetic analysis, donors in an Asian-associated ancestry cluster had fewer N-insertions in productive TCRs than the roughly 700-donor mean. The cohort was sequenced for TCR beta chains only, and without alpha or paired-chain data the features that could be detected were limited. Immune exposure information for the cohort was limited to CMV serostatus. A cluster of highly shared sequence variants was judged likely to represent a technical artifact of the sequencing pipeline. A later analysis associated about 16,000 TCR beta sequences with specific HLA alleles at a false discovery rate of 0.05. When HLA alleles, especially DR and DQ, strongly co-occurred, attributing TCR associations to individual alleles was difficult.

CDR1 SQVTM and CDR2 ANQGSEA are derived from the germline V gene. From the cysteine through the phenylalanine, the CDR3 covers 15 amino acids. The only DNA kept is the CDR3, 45 bases in frame from the first base. V loses 2 bases, J loses 1 base, and the germline ends lie 12 bases apart. The rearrangement combines TRBV29-1 with TRBJ2-1; TRBD2 is possibly the D segment (6 matching bases). The sequence came from a female donor in good health and CMV-seronegative. The sequenced sample was PBMCs. The DNA is as follows: TGCAGCGTTGAACCTCTAGCGCTTTCCTACAATGAGCAGTTCTTC. Its coded protein is CSVEPLALSYNEQFF.